One sample yielded the 27 T cell receptor beta chains listed below, sequenced in a study of immune cell composition in non-small cell lung cancer. The protocol was immunoSEQ multiplex PCR, while the TCRdb copy is restricted to in-frame clones and leaves out a portion. The table includes just over 7,500 clones, 78% detected once. The sequenced sample was lung tumor tissue. The source is a human donor with non-small cell lung cancer.

By sample fraction, this clone is medium-sized (0.01 to 0.1%). The chain links TRBV11-1 to TRBJ2-1, with unresolved D. V was pared by 4 bases and J by 10 bases, with 11 bases between. Germline loops: CDR1 SGHAT, CDR2 FQDESV (reference sequence). The CDR3 length is 12 residues. CDR3 protein: CASSYENPEQFF. The CDR3 coding sequence is TGTGCCAGCAGCTACGAAAACCCGGAGCAGTTCTTC.

The chain is built from TRBV7-2 and TRBJ2-5, with TRBD2 matching 12 bases. Germline CDR1 SGHTA, CDR2 FQGNSA. V gave up 5 bases and J gave up 3 bases; unmatched junction bases: 7. The CDR3 runs to 16 residues. The CDR3 DNA reads as TGTGCCAGCAGCCTACTAGCGGGGGGATCAAAAGAGACCCAGTACTTC. It encodes CASSLLAGGSKETQYF.

This clone was observed a single time. This rearrangement joins TRBV7-8 to TRBJ2-7, with a tentative D call TRBD2 (5 bases). Germline-derived CDR1 and CDR2 are SGHVS and FQNEAQ. V lost 2 bases to trimming and J lost 6 bases, with 8 bases between them. The CDR3 spans 12 residues. CDR3 region: CASSLPGGEQYF. CDR3 DNA sequence: TGTGCCAGCAGCTTACCAGGAGGCGAGCAGTACTTC.

The genes are TRBV9 and TRBJ2-3; TRBD2 might be the D (6 bases). Germline V CDR1 and CDR2: SGDLS, YYNGEE. Trimming removed 2 bases at V and 2 bases at J, with 9 bases between. The length of the CDR3 is 14 residues. The CDR3 DNA sequence: TGTGCCAGCAGCGTTAGCGGCAACACAGATACGCAGTATTTT. This sequence encodes CASSVSGNTDTQYF.

The J gene is TRBJ1-1, the V gene TRBV5-1, with 10 positions matching TRBD1. The CDR3 is made up of 17 amino acids. The ends lost 4 bases at V and 2 bases at J; junction bases unmatched: 11. Germline loops: CDR1 SGHRS, CDR2 YFSETQ. The CDR3 is CASSAPGTGAINTEAFF. CDR3 nucleotides: TGCGCCAGCAGCGCCCCCGGGACAGGGGCCATAAACACTGAAGCTTTCTTT.

This rearrangement joins TRBV5-1 to TRBJ2-2, with 7 bases identical to TRBD2. V lost 2 bases to trimming and J lost 4 bases; unmatched junction nucleotides: 8. The CDR3 spans 16 residues. Germline CDR1 and CDR2: SGHRS and YFSETQ. CDR3 coding DNA: TGCGCCAGCAGCTTCATTCCGGGACTAACCACCGGGGAGCTGTTTTTT. This codes for CASSFIPGLTTGELFF.

The V gene is TRBV28, the J gene TRBJ1-5, with D possibly matching TRBD1 (6 bases). The V end lost 6 bases, the J end lost 3 bases, and 6 bases lay between the germline ends. The length of the CDR3 is 12 residues. Germline values: CDR1 MDHEN, CDR2 SYDVKM. The CDR3 region is CASRGANQPQHF. As DNA, the CDR3 is TGTGCCAGCAGGGGGGCCAATCAGCCCCAGCATTTT.

This clone was seen only once. V and J are TRBV2 and TRBJ1-2, with TRBD1 as a possible D gene (6 bases). The V gene's germline CDR1 is SNHLY and CDR2 FYNNEI. The CDR3 contains 14 residues. V was clipped by 6 bases and J by 1 base, with 12 bases between them. Here the CDR3 reads CASSIRTVNYGYTF. The CDR3 nucleotides read TGTGCCAGCAGCATCCGGACAGTTAACTATGGCTACACCTTC. Complete variable domain (other parts from reference TRBV2 and TRBJ1-2): EPEVTQTPSHQVTQMGQEVILRCVPISNHLYFYWYRQILGQKVEFLVSFYNNEISEKSEIFDDQFSVERPDGSNFTLKIRSTKLEDSAMYFCASSIRTVNYGYTFGSGTRLTVV.

This clone was detected once. The rearrangement joins TRBV10-3 to TRBJ2-5; 12 bases match TRBD2. The CDR3 is 15 residues long. The junction had 6 bases not matched to a gene; V was cut back by 6 bases and J by 4 bases. Germline CDR1 and CDR2: ENHRY and SYGVKD. This chain's CDR3 is CAIRPSGGARETQYF. CDR3 coding DNA: TGTGCCATCAGACCTAGCGGGGGGGCCAGAGAGACCCAGTACTTC.

The table lists this clone with a few counts. The J gene is TRBJ1-5, the V gene TRBV4-3; D ambiguous. From germline, CDR1 is LGHNA and CDR2 YSLEER. CDR3 size: 13 residues. Trimming removed 1 base from V and 3 bases from J, with 4 bases in between. This CDR3 reads CASSQGYNQPQHF. As DNA, the CDR3 is TGCGCCAGCAGCCAAGGGTACAATCAGCCCCAGCATTTT.

The chain uses TRBV11-1 and TRBJ2-5; tentatively, D is TRBD1 (5 bases). There are 16 residues in the CDR3. Trimming cost V 6 bases and J 2 bases, with 19 bases left between them. Germline V gene lookup returns CDR1 SGHAT and CDR2 FQDESV (reference sequence). CDR3 loop: CASSPGAGRVQETQYF. The CDR3 nucleotides are TGTGCCAGCAGTCCTGGGGCCGGACGGGTTCAAGAGACCCAGTACTTC.

V and J are TRBV11-3 and TRBJ1-2; D gene uncertain. V lost 5 bases and J 8 bases, leaving 12 bases between the germline ends. The length of the CDR3 is 12 residues. CDR1 SGHNT and CDR2 YENEEA come from the germline V gene. The CDR3 sequence: CASSGGDGGYTF. CDR3 DNA: TGTGCCAGCAGCGGAGGAGACGGGGGCTACACCTTC.

The V gene is TRBV5-6, the J gene TRBJ1-2; D is undetermined. The CDR3 sequence is 13 residues long. Trimming removed 1 base from V and 8 bases from J, with 12 bases in between. Germline V lookup: CDR1 SGHDT, CDR2 YYEEEE. The CDR3 loop is CASSLTPYEGYTF. DNA of the CDR3: TGTGCCAGCAGCTTGACTCCCTACGAGGGCTACACCTTC.

In DNA, the CDR3 is TGTGCCAGCAGTTTATGGTCCCGAGAAAGGGGTGGCTACACCTTC. This sequence encodes CASSLWSRERGGYTF. The chain links TRBV28 to TRBJ1-2; TRBD1 is a possible D gene (5 bases). Germline values: CDR1 MDHEN, CDR2 SYDVKM. V gave up 0 bases and J gave up 7 bases, with 15 bases separating them. The CDR3 length is 15 residues.

This rearrangement joins TRBV19 to TRBJ1-5; D is undetermined. Germline V lookup: CDR1 LNHDA, CDR2 SQIVND (reference sequence). The CDR3 consists of 15 residues. V was clipped by 0 bases and J by 0 bases, with 6 bases between them. The DNA of the CDR3 is TGTGCCAGTAGTATAGATAGGAATAGCAATCAGCCCCAGCATTTT. This translates into CASSIDRNSNQPQHF.

CDR3 sequence (DNA): TGCGCCAGCAGCCAAGATAATAGTGCCAGAGGGAACACAGATACGCAGTATTTT. It codes for CASSQDNSARGNTDTQYF. This sequence joins TRBV4-3 and TRBJ2-3; maybe TRBD2 (5 bases). Trimming took 0 bases from V and 2 from J, leaving 18 bases between them. Germline lookup yields CDR1 LGHNA and CDR2 YSLEER. CDR3 length: 18 amino acids.

CDR3 in amino acids: CASSLWGESNQPQHF. CDR3 DNA: TGTGCCAGCAGCTTATGGGGGGAGAGCAATCAGCCCCAGCATTTT. The V call is TRBV7-4, the J call TRBJ1-5; possibly TRBD1 for D (5 bases). Germline-derived CDR1 and CDR2 are SGHVT and SQSDAQ. The CDR3 contains 15 residues. Trimming removed 2 bases at V and 1 base at J, with 9 bases between.

The V and J genes are TRBV2 and TRBJ1-2; 10 nucleotides align to TRBD1. V lost 7 bases to trimming and J lost 4 bases; unmatched junction nucleotides: 9. CDR1 and CDR2 from the germline V gene are SNHLY and FYNNEI. The CDR3 runs to 15 residues. This CDR3 reads CASNRGGQGTYGYTF. For the CDR3, the DNA is TGTGCCAGCAACCGAGGGGGACAGGGGACCTATGGCTACACCTTC.

This clone was recorded a few times. The gene calls are TRBV27 and TRBJ2-5; a possible D gene is TRBD1 (6 bases). V was shortened by 6 bases and J by 4 bases, with 12 bases between the two germline ends. CDR3 length: 13 amino acids. CDR1 and CDR2 from the germline V gene are MNHEY and SMNVEV (reference sequence). CDR3 region: CASSFARGETQYF. CDR3 sequence (DNA): TGTGCCAGCAGCTTCGCCAGGGGAGAGACCCAGTACTTC.

This chain uses TRBV28 with TRBJ1-2; D is undetermined. From germline, CDR1 is MDHEN and CDR2 SYDVKM. V lost 7 bases, J lost 4 bases, and 16 bases lay in between. The CDR3 spans 14 residues. The CDR3 protein is CASTLAVNLYGYTF. The CDR3 DNA reads as TGTGCCAGCACCCTAGCAGTAAACCTCTATGGCTACACCTTC.

The rearrangement joins TRBV5-1 to TRBJ1-1; D uncertain. The germline V gene has CDR1 SGHRS and CDR2 YFSETQ. V shed 2 bases and J shed 0 bases, with 14 bases lying between them. This CDR3 has 16 amino acids. CDR3 in amino acids: CASSFTSPSMNTEAFF. CDR3 nucleotides: TGCGCCAGCAGCTTTACCTCACCGTCGATGAACACTGAAGCTTTCTTT.

CDR3 protein: CASSWTGGYTF. CDR3 nucleotides: TGTGCCAGCAGTTGGACAGGAGGCTACACCTTC. The chain recombines TRBV28 with TRBJ1-2, with 7 bases identical to TRBD1. The V and J ends lost 4 bases and 8 bases, in that order; junction bases with no gene match: 1. The CDR3 is made up of 11 amino acids. Germline V CDR1 and CDR2: MDHEN, SYDVKM.

The V call is TRBV29-1, the J call TRBJ1-1; maybe TRBD1 (5 bases). The V and J ends lost 4 bases and 3 bases respectively, with 9 bases between them. The CDR3 loop spans 12 amino acids. The germline CDR1 and CDR2 sequences are SQVTM and ANQGSEA. The CDR3 coding sequence is TGCAGCGTTGGGGGGTCGGACACTGAAGCTTTCTTT. It yields the protein CSVGGSDTEAFF.

The chain couples TRBV5-6 to TRBJ1-2, with 8 bases lining up with TRBD1. J was trimmed by 3 bases and V by 5 bases; bases with no gene match: 3. The CDR3 extends over 13 amino acids. In germline, CDR1 is SGHDT, CDR2 YYEEEE. The CDR3 nucleotides read TGTGCCAGCAGACCGGACAGGGACTATGGCTACACCTTC. Its protein is CASRPDRDYGYTF.

The genes are TRBV6-6 and TRBJ1-5; no clear D. The germline V and J ends were trimmed by 2 bases and 3 bases, with 5 bases remaining between them. Per the germline V gene, CDR1 is MNHNY and CDR2 is SVGAGI (reference sequence). The CDR3 sequence is 13 residues long. CDR3 protein: CASSYSPNQPQHF. The CDR3 DNA follows: TGTGCCAGCAGTTACAGCCCCAATCAGCCCCAGCATTTT.

The chain employs TRBV28 and TRBJ1-2; D possibly corresponds to TRBD1 (6 bases). V was clipped by 2 bases and J by 4 bases, with 8 bases between them. The germline gives CDR1 MDHEN, CDR2 SYDVKM. This CDR3 has 13 residues. This CDR3 is CASSLGQFYGYTF. CDR3 DNA sequence: TGTGCCAGCAGTTTAGGACAGTTCTATGGCTACACCTTC.

This clone is medium-sized in the sample. The V call is TRBV27, the J call TRBJ1-2; D ambiguous. V was trimmed by 2 bases and J by 3 bases, leaving 10 bases between them. The CDR3 spans 14 residues. Germline CDR1 and CDR2: MNHEY and SMNVEV (reference sequence). The CDR3 loop reads CASSLKVGYYGYTF. In DNA, the CDR3 is TGTGCCAGCAGTTTAAAAGTCGGGTACTATGGCTACACCTTC.